This TCR beta chain derives from a study of long-term antiretroviral therapy in people with HIV (dated 2022 in TCRdb). At the level of the whole study: The earliest samples were collected approximately a decade before the 2015 WHO recommendation for immediate ART, a period when ART was typically delayed until CD4 counts fell. No cross-contamination during QIAcube processing was shown when test extractions of a monoclonal T-cell line were performed alongside 25 to 35 polyclonal samples. The cohort contributed about 200 cryopreserved PBMC samples from under 35 adults with confirmed HIV infection, collected serially over a mean of approximately six years (range 1-12). Eleven of the 30 participants with HIV were female. This retrospective serial study examined whether starting ART and sustained HIV suppression were associated with changes in the composition and diversity of the TRB repertoire in peripheral blood.

Concerning this clone itself: The target of this receptor is not known. No base-level quality is on record; no much larger clone is a single base apart.

The immunoSEQ hsTCRB v3.0 assay was used at survey level resolution to sequence the TRB variable region. The targeted TRB sequencing depth was roughly 40,000-50,000 T-cell genomes per sample. An Illumina MiSeq with a v3 150-cycle kit was used to sequence the pooled TRB libraries. The source study handled its data this way. Analysis of repertoires was carried out in R inside a reproducible Nextflow workflow spanning QC, data transformation and analysis. LymphoSeq2, an R package for AIRR-Seq data exploration, was used to implement custom analyses. A few samples yielding fewer than 5000 total TRB sequences were excluded, leaving 150 to 200 analyzed HIV repertoires. Among the roughly 200 retained HIV repertoires, under 65 were collected before ART initiation and 129 after ART initiation. Each repertoire was downsampled to 5000 TRB nucleotide sequences, and summary statistics were averaged across 100 downsampling iterations. TRB sequences were retained for analysis only if CDR3 regions of at least seven amino acids were present. Diversity was measured with a Shannon entropy-derived clonality score and the Gini coefficient. Repertoire networks linked the top 5000 CDR3 amino acid sequences whenever two sequences differed by an edit distance of one. For TRB CDR3 amino acid sequences, antigen specificity groups and MHC restriction were predicted with GLIPH2. Known CMV, EBV, HIV or tissue antigen associations were flagged by matching CDR3 amino acid sequences against VDJdb and McPAS-TCR. Pre-ART, post-ART and control groups were compared with Wilcoxon signed-rank tests and Holm-Bonferroni correction. TCRdb provides this immuneACCESS table in a form limited to in-frame rearrangements. Some clones are lacking; in checked studies, under half of them reflect an unresolved V gene, and why the rest are absent is not known. From that table come the V and J calls and clone size; the DNA was used to work out D and trimming. The sample table contains roughly 42,000 clones; only one count was recorded for approximately 85% of them. 4.5% to 6% of the sample rests with the top ten.

Inclusion was restricted to participants for whom at least one PBMC sample before ART initiation and at least two post-ART samples were available. Treatment was received in the United States of America by all participants with HIV. Cryopreserved samples of about 1-10 million PBMC were thawed and washed before DNA extraction. At the time of the earliest PBMC sample, participants with HIV were aged between roughly 20 and 54 years. PBMC samples from each participant spanned 1-4 timepoints before ART initiation and 2-8 timepoints after ART initiation, with a median of 7 samples. For every participant, serial HIV viral load, CD4+ T-cell count, ART history and demographic data were obtained. A Qiagen kit on a QIAcube was used to extract genomic DNA from unsorted PBMC, with samples processed in batches of 12. Relative to germline, V is 8 bases shorter and J is 8 bases shorter, with 15 bases between their ends. The cysteine opens and the phenylalanine closes a CDR3 of 12 amino acids. The CDR3 DNA has 36 bases and is translated from base 1. CDR1 and CDR2 are read off the germline V gene as SGHTA and FQGTGA.

What the authors observed across the whole study: Expanded TRB clones identified before ART initiation dominated the repertoire across all time points, though the dominance fluctuated and decreased in many PLHIV after ART. Starting ART was linked to a significant rise in TRB diversity, yet even with long-term ART the diversity remained significantly lower than in transplant donor controls. Inferences about post-ART repertoire changes were limited because no data were available on ART adherence, viral resistance or therapy changes. The samples span the years 2004 to 2017, and the ART regimens used at that time may not be as effective as current regimens. Limited PBMC availability meant only the TCR beta chain was sequenced, without alpha chain pairing. CDR3 length ranges in HIV repertoires were narrower than in controls, and network structure suggested an antigen-experienced repertoire with only a slight naive shift after ART. Unsorted PBMC were profiled instead of sorted CD4+ and CD8+ T cells because pre-ART samples had limited cell numbers.

The chain is encoded by TRBV7-3 joined to TRBJ1-2; perhaps TRBD1 is the D gene, with 5 bases matching. This sample comprised unsorted PBMCs, obtained 3.1 years after starting antiretroviral therapy. The sequence derives from a woman between 50 and 59 years old with HIV. The CDR3 here reads CASRATGGGYTF. The base sequence is TGTGCCAGCCGGGCCACCGGGGGAGGCTACACCTTC.